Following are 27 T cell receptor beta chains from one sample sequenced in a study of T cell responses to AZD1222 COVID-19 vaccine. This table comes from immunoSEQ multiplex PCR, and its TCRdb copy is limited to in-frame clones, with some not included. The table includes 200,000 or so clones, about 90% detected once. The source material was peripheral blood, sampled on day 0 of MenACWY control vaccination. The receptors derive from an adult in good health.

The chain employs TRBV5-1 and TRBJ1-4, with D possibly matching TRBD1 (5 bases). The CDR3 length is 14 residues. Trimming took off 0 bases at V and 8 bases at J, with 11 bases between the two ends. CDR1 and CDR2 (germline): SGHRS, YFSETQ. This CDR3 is CASSLGQGEEKLFF. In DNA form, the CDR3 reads TGCGCCAGCAGCTTGGGGCAGGGAGAGGAAAAACTGTTTTTT.

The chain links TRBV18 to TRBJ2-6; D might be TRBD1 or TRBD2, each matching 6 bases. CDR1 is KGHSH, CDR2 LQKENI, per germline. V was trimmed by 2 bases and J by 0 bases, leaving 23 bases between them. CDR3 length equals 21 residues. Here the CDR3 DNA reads TGTGCCAGCTCACCAAGGGGGGTTCGGAGGGTAACCCCCTCTGGGGCCAACGTCCTGACTTTC. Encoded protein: CASSPRGVRRVTPSGANVLTF. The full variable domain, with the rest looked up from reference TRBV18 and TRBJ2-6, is NAGVMQNPRHLVRRRGQEARLRCSPMKGHSHVYWYRQLPEEGLKFMVYLQKENIIDESGMPKERFSAEFPKEGPSILRIQQVVRGDSAAYFCASSPRGVRRVTPSGANVLTFGAGSRLTVL.

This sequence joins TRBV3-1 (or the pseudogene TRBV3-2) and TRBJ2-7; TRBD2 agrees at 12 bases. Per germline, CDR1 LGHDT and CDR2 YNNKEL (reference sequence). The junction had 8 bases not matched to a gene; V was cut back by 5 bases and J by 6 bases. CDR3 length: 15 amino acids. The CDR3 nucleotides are TGTGCCAGCAGCTCCGGGACTAGCGGGCTGGGCGAGCAGTACTTC. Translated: CASSSGTSGLGEQYF.

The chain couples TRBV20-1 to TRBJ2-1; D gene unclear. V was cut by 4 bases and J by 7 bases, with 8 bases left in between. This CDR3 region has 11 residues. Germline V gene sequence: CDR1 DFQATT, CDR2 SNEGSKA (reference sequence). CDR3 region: CSAIQRNEQFF. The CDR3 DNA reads TGCAGTGCTATCCAACGTAATGAGCAGTTCTTC.

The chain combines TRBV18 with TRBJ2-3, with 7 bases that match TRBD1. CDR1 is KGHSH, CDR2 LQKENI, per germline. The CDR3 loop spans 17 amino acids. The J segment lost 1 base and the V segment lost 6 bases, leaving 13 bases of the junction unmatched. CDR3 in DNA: TGTGCCAGCTCCTCTTTAGGGGGCTCGTCGCGCACAGATACGCAGTATTTT. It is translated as CASSSLGGSSRTDTQYF.

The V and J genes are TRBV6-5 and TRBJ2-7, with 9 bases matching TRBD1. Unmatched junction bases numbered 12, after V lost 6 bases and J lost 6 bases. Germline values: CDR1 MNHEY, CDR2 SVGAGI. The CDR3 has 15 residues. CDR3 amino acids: CASSLKRTGVGEQYF. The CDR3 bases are TGTGCCAGCAGCCTGAAGAGGACAGGGGTGGGCGAGCAGTACTTC.

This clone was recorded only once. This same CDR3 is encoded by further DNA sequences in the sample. Written as DNA, the CDR3 is TGTGCCACCAGTGATCCGGATCAGCCCCAGCATTTT. This sequence encodes CATSDPDQPQHF. V gene TRBV24-1 combines with J gene TRBJ1-5; D is ambiguous. CDR3 size: 12 residues. The germline V gene has CDR1 KGHDR and CDR2 SFDVKD. V gave up 3 bases and J gave up 5 bases, with 4 bases separating them.

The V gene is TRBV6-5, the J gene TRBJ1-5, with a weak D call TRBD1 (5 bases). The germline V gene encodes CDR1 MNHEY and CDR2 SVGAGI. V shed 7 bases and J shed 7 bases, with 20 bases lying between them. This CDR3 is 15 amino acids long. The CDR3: CASKTGRGIGQPQHF. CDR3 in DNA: TGTGCCAGCAAAACGGGGAGGGGAATCGGGCAGCCCCAGCATTTT.

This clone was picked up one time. The DNA of the CDR3 is TGCGCCAGCAGCTTCGGGCTCTTCATGAACACTGAAGCTTTCTTT. Its translation: CASSFGLFMNTEAFF. The chain uses TRBV5-1 and TRBJ1-1, with D uncertain. The CDR3 covers 15 residues. Germline values: CDR1 SGHRS, CDR2 YFSETQ. Trimming stripped 2 bases from V and 0 bases from J, with 11 bases between.

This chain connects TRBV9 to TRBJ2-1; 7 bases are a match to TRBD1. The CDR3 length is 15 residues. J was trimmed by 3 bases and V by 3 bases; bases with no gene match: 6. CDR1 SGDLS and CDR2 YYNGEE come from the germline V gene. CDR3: CASSAGQVSYNEQFF. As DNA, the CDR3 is TGTGCCAGCAGCGCCGGACAGGTTAGCTACAATGAGCAGTTCTTC.

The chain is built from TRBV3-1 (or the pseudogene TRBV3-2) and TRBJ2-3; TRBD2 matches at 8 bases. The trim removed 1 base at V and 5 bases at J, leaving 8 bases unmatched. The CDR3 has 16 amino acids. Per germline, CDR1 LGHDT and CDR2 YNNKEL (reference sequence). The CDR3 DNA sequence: TGTGCCAGCAGCCAAGTTTACGGGGGGGCCTTAGATACGCAGTATTTT. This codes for CASSQVYGGALDTQYF.

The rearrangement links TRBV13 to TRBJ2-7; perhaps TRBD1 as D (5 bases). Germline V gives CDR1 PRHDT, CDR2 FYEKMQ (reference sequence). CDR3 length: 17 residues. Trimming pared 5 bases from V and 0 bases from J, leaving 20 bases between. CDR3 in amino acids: CASSRPGGAGRSYEQYF. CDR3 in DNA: TGTGCCAGCAGCCGACCAGGTGGGGCAGGCCGCTCCTACGAGCAGTACTTC.

CDR3 sequence reads: CASSPLGDGNTIYF. The CDR3 DNA follows: TGTGCCAGCAGTCCTCTTGGTGATGGAAACACCATATATTTT. The chain combines TRBV28 with TRBJ1-3; no firm D call. The CDR3 runs to 14 residues. V lost 5 bases, J lost 3 bases, and 11 bases lay in between. CDR1 is MDHEN and CDR2 is SYDVKM in the germline V gene.

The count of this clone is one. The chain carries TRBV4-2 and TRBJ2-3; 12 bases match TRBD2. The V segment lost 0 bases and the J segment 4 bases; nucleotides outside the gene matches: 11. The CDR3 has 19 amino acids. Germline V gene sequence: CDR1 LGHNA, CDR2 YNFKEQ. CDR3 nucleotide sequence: TGTGCCAGCAGCCAAGATCTAGTTCTAGGACTAGCGGGGTCAGATACGCAGTATTTT. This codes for CASSQDLVLGLAGSDTQYF.

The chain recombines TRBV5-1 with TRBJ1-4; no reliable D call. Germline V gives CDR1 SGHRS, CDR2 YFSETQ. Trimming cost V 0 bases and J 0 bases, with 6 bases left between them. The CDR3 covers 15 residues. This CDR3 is CASSLGLATNEKLFF. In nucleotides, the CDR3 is TGCGCCAGCAGCTTGGGGCTAGCAACTAATGAAAAACTGTTTTTT.

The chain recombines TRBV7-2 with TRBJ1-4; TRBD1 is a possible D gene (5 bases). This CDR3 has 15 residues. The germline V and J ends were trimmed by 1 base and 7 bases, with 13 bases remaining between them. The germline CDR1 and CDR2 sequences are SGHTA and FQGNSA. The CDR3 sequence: CASSLGAQGGEKLFF. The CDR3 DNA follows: TGTGCCAGCAGCTTAGGGGCCCAGGGTGGTGAAAAACTGTTTTTT.

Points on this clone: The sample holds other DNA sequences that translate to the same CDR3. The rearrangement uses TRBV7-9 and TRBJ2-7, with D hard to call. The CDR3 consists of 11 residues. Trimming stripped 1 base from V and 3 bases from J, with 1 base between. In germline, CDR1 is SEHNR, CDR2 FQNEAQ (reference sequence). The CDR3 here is CASSLDYEQYF. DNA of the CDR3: TGTGCCAGCAGCTTAGACTACGAGCAGTACTTC.

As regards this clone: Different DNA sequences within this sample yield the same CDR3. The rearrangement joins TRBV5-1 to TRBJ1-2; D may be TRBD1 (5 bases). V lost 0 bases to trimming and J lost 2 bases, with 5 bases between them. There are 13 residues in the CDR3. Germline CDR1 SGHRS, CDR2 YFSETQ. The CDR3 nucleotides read TGCGCCAGCAGCTTGGACAGGAACTATGGCTACACCTTC. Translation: CASSLDRNYGYTF.

The CDR3 DNA is TGTGCCAGTAGTATCGACGGACCACCCCTCCACTTT. It codes for CASSIDGPPLHF. The chain couples TRBV19 to TRBJ1-6; D gene ambiguous. This CDR3 contains 12 residues. V shed 3 bases and J shed 11 bases, with 8 bases lying between them. From germline, CDR1 is LNHDA and CDR2 SQIVND (reference sequence).

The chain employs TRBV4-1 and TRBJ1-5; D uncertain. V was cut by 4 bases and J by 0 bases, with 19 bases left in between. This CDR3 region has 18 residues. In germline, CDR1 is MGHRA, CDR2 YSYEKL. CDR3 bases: TGCGCCAGCAGCCCCCTCCTCACAGAGATTGATAGCAATCAGCCCCAGCATTTT. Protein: CASSPLLTEIDSNQPQHF.

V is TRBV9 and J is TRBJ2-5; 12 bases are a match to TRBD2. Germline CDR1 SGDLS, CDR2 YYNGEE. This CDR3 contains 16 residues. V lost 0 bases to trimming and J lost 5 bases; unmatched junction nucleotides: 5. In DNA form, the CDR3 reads TGTGCCAGCAGCGTAGCTAGCGGGGGGGCCGTCGAGACCCAGTACTTC. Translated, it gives CASSVASGGAVETQYF.

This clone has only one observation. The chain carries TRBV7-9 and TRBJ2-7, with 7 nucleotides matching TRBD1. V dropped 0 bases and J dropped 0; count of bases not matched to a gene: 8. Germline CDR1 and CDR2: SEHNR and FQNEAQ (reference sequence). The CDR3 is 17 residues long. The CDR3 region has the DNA TGTGCCAGCAGCTTAGCGGGCTTGGGACAGAGCTCCTACGAGCAGTACTTC. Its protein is CASSLAGLGQSSYEQYF.

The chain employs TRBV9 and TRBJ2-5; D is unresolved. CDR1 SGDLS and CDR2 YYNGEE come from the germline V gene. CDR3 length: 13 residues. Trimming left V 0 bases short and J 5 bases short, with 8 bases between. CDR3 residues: CASSVDNGETQYF. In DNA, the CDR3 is TGTGCCAGCAGCGTAGATAACGGGGAGACCCAGTACTTC.

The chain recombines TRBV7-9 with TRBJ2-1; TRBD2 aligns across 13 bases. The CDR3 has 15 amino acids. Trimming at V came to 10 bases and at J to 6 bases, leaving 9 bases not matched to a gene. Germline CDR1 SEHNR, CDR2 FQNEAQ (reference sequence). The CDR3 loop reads CATPPGLAGSNEQFF. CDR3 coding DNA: TGTGCCACCCCGCCGGGACTAGCGGGATCCAATGAGCAGTTCTTC.

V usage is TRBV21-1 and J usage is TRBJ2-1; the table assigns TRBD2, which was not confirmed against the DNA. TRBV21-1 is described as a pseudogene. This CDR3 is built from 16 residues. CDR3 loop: CASSIKFTSGYNEQFF. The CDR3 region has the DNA TGTGCCAGCAGCATTAAGTTCACTAGCGGATACAATGAGCAGTTCTTC.

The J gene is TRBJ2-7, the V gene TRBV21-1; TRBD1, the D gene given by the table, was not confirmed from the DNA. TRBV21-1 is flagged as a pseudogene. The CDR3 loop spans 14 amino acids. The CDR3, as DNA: TGTGCCAGCGTTATGGGCACTCCTGCCTACGAGCAGTACTTC. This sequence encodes CASVMGTPAYEQYF.

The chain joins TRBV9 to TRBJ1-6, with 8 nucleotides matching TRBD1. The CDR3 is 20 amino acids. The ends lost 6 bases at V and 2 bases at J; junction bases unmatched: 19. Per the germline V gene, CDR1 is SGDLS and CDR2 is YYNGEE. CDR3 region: CASNAEDRVHRVAYNSPLHF. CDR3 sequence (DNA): TGTGCCAGCAACGCAGAGGACAGGGTTCACCGTGTTGCCTATAATTCACCCCTCCACTTT.